The clone carrying this TCR beta chain was picked up one time. This specimen comes from a study of blood T cell repertoires in COVID-19. Study in general: In each case, the material was cDNA or gDNA derived from T cells, B-cell-depleted T cells, or PBMCs.

Study members were between roughly 18 and 90 years old and lived in about two dozen US regions. For recovered donors of Cohort 3, there were two negative PCRs, clearance, or symptom resolution. In the authors' methods: Using reference gene primer amplification, nucleated cell counts were estimated. Profiled with immunoSEQ multiplex PCR; TCRdb holds only in-frame clones, not every one. V and J calls and clone size come straight from that table; D and trimming were deduced from the DNA. The sample shows 200,000 to 250,000 clones, around 80% of them seen only once. V was pared by 4 bases and J by 13 bases, with 14 bases between. This CDR3 region has 12 residues.

This chain joins TRBV12-3 or TRBV12-4 and TRBJ2-4; no clear D. This sequence was found in a man between 60 and 75 years old who had recovered from COVID-19. The material sequenced was PBMCs or T cells enriched from blood (not recorded which). Here the CDR3 reads CASSSAEFSQYF. The CDR3 bases are TGTGCCAGCAGTTCGGCCGAGTTTAGCCAGTACTTC.